The rows below give T cell receptor beta chains drawn from one sample of a study of blood T cell repertoires in COVID-19. Generated by immunoSEQ multiplex PCR, the TCRdb table keeps only in-frame clones and is missing some. The sample contains around 68,000 clones, roughly 87% of which appear only once. The sample consisted of peripheral blood. Every receptor here comes from an elderly man with acute or convalescent COVID-19. Both conserved end residues are part of each CDR3. The D gene is left open where the match is weak.

TRBV5-1	TRBJ1-2	TRBD1	CASSLGDRAYGYTF
TRBV4-3	TRBJ1-3	NA	CASSPTWFSGNTIYF
TRBV10-3	TRBJ2-7	TRBD2	CAISETSGTYEQYF
TRBV9	TRBJ1-1	NA	CASSPRGGEFTEAFF
TRBV7-8	TRBJ2-3	TRBD1	CASSSGQGYTDTQYF
TRBV9	TRBJ2-7	NA	CASSVDPTTYEQYF
TRBV9	TRBJ2-3	NA	CASSTRTDTQYF
TRBV29-1	TRBJ1-2	NA	CSAGGANYGYTF
TRBV19	TRBJ1-2	NA	CASSISPGASYGYTF
TRBV20-1	TRBJ1-2	NA	CSALFHYGYTF
TRBV3-1/TRBV3-2	TRBJ2-2	NA	CASLLQGGTGELFF
TRBV6-5	TRBJ1-2	TRBD1	CASRRGQGEAGYTF
TRBV27	TRBJ2-7	TRBD2	CASSPYSGTYEQYF
TRBV24-1	TRBJ2-2	TRBD1	CATSDRDSRGELFF
TRBV24-1	TRBJ1-4	NA	CATSDARGGEKLFF
TRBV3-1/TRBV3-2	TRBJ1-1	NA	CASSRRTDLAFF
TRBV6-5	TRBJ1-4	NA	CASSRGTRKEKLFF
TRBV20-1	TRBJ2-5	TRBD2	CSASRTSRETQYF
TRBV29-1	TRBJ2-1	TRBD1	CSVSGQGIIEQFF
TRBV3-1/TRBV3-2	TRBJ1-1	NA	CASSLHARENTEAFF
TRBV5-1	TRBJ2-1	NA	CASSFSAQAYNEQFF
TRBV11-2	TRBJ2-3	NA	CASSLLQILGTDTQYF
TRBV5-6	TRBJ2-1	TRBD2	CASSLTSARYNEQFF